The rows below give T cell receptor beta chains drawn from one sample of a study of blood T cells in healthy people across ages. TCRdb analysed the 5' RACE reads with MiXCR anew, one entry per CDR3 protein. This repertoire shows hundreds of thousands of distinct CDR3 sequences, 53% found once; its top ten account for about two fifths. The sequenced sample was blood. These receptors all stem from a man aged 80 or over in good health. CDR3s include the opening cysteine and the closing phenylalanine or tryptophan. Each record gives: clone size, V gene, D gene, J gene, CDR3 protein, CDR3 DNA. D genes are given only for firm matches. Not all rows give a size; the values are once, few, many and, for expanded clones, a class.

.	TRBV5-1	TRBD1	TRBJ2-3	CASSKGQAGDTQYF	TGCGCCAGCAGCAAGGGACAGGCGGGGGATACGCAGTATTTT
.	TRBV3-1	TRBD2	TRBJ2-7	CASRPGLAASYEQYF	TGTGCCAGCAGACCGGGACTAGCGGCTTCCTACGAGCAGTACTTC
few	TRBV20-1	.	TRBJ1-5	CSAEGNSNQPQHF	TGCAGTGCCGAAGGGAATAGCAATCAGCCCCAGCATTTT
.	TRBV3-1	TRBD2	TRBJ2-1	CASSLMTSGRSYNEQFF	TGTGCCAGCAGCCTAATGACTAGCGGGAGATCATACAATGAGCAGTTCTTC
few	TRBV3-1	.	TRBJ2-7	CASSPRMRPYEQYF	TGTGCCAGCAGCCCCCGGATGAGGCCCTACGAGCAGTACTTC
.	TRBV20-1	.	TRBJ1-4	CSARDGNEKLFF	TGCAGTGCTAGAGACGGAAATGAAAAACTGTTTTTT
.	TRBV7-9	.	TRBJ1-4	CASSLGQASNEKLFF	TGTGCCAGCAGCTTAGGCCAGGCGAGTAATGAAAAACTGTTTTTT
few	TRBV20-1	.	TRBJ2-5	CSASETGNLQETQYF	TGCAGTGCTAGCGAAACAGGGAACCTCCAAGAGACCCAGTACTTC
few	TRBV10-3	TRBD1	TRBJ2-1	CAISESGQGNYNEQFF	TGTGCCATCAGTGAGTCGGGACAGGGGAACTACAATGAGCAGTTCTTC
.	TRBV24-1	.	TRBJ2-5	CATSYGTGAFQRETQYF	TGTGCCACCTCCTACGGGACCGGAGCTTTCCAGAGGGAGACCCAGTACTTC
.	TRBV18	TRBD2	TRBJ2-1	CASSPSGLAGVGEQFF	TGTGCCAGCTCCCCGTCCGGACTAGCGGGAGTTGGTGAGCAGTTCTTC
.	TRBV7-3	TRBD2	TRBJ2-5	CASRQRASGRETQYF	TGTGCCAGCAGACAAAGGGCTAGCGGGAGGGAGACCCAGTACTTC
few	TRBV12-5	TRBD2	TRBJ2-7	CASGLVLAGGPEQYF	TGTGCTAGTGGTTTGGTACTAGCGGGAGGTCCCGAGCAGTACTTC
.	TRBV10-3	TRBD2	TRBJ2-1	CAISDSGSSNEQFF	TGTGCCATCAGTGACAGCGGGAGTTCTAATGAGCAGTTCTTC
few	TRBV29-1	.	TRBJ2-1	CSVEPAKDWAFF	TGCAGCGTTGAACCCGCCAAGGATTGGGCGTTCTTC
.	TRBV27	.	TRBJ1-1	CASSLFGAPRTEAFF	TGTGCCAGCAGTTTATTCGGCGCGCCGCGCACGGAGGCTTTCTTT
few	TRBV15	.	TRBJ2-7	CATSSSYEQYF	TGTGCCACCAGCAGCTCCTACGAGCAGTACTTC
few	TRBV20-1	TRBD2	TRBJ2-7	CSAPERDPYEQYF	TGCAGTGCTCCCGAGCGGGATCCCTACGAGCAGTACTTC
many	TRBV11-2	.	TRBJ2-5	CASSLYGGPQETQYF	TGTGCCAGCAGCTTATATGGGGGCCCCCAAGAGACCCAGTACTTC
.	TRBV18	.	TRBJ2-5	CASPLNQLAKIPETQYF	TGTGCCAGCCCACTTAATCAGCTAGCTAAGATCCCGGAGACCCAGTACTTC
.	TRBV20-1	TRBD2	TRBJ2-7	CSAQFGTRAYEQYF	TGCAGTGCTCAGTTTGGGACTAGAGCCTACGAGCAGTACTTC
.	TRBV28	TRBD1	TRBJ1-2	CASSSLGQGADGYTF	TGTGCCAGCAGTTCCCTTGGACAGGGGGCAGATGGCTACACCTTC
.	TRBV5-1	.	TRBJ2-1	CASSLSGYSEQFF	TGCGCCAGCAGCTTGTCGGGGTACAGTGAGCAGTTCTTC
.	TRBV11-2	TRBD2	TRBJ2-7	CASSLTSGSYNEQYF	TGTGCCAGCAGCCTCACTAGCGGGAGTTACAATGAGCAGTACTTC
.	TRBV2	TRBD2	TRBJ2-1	CARRSGRSSYNEQFF	TGTGCCCGAAGGAGCGGGAGAAGCTCCTACAATGAGCAGTTCTTC
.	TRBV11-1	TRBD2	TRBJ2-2	CASRRGGYTGELFF	TGTGCCAGCAGACGCGGGGGGTACACCGGGGAGCTGTTTTTT
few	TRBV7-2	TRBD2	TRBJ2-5	CASTGNTRLAAETQYF	TGTGCCAGCACCGGCAACACAAGACTAGCGGCGGAGACCCAGTACTTC
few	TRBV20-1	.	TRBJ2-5	CSAFRDGALTQYF	TGCAGTGCCTTCCGGGACGGAGCTTTGACCCAGTACTTC